This passage covers 11 T cell receptor beta chains from one sample sequenced in a study of T cells after yellow fever vaccination. TCRdb redid the calling of the 5' RACE reads with MiXCR, one entry per CDR3 protein. The data hold under 700,000 distinct CDR3 sequences, with around a sixth observed a single time. Sequencing was performed on PBMCs, taken 4 to 6 days after the first yellow fever vaccination. The receptors come from a man between 18 and 29 years old who received the YFV17D yellow fever vaccine.

The sample holds a few counts of this clonotype. The CDR3 DNA is TGTGCCAGCTCACCCCTCGTGGTAGGGCGGGACACTGAAGCTTTCTTT. Amino acids: CASSPLVVGRDTEAFF. The chain links TRBV18 to TRBJ1-1; D remains unclear. Trimming cost V 3 bases and J 3 bases, with 17 bases left between them. The germline V gene has CDR1 KGHSH and CDR2 LQKENI. The CDR3 sequence is 16 residues long.

This clonotype was detected only a few times. This chain joins TRBV10-3 and TRBJ2-5; 9 nucleotides line up with TRBD1. The CDR3 length is 17 residues. CDR1 is ENHRY, CDR2 SYGVKD, per germline. With V trimmed by 5 bases and J by 4 bases, 14 bases remained unmatched. The CDR3: CAISLNPGQGDVETQYF. CDR3 bases: TGTGCCATCAGTCTGAACCCGGGACAGGGAGATGTAGAGACCCAGTACTTC.

This clonotype came up many times. J is TRBJ1-5 and V is TRBV10-1; D ambiguous. CDR3 length: 12 residues. CDR1 and CDR2 (germline): WNHNN, SYGVQD (reference sequence). Trimming removed 6 bases from V and 9 bases from J, with 12 bases in between. CDR3 residues: CASSDPTGPQHF. CDR3 nucleotides: TGCGCCAGCAGCGACCCAACTGGGCCCCAGCATTTT.

CDR3 amino acids: CAWKRMEKTEAFF. The DNA for the CDR3 is TGTGCCTGGAAACGTATGGAGAAGACTGAAGCTTTCTTT. The rearrangement joins TRBV30 to TRBJ1-1; no clear D. Germline-derived CDR1 and CDR2 are GTSNPN and SVGIG (reference sequence). The CDR3 runs 13 residues. The V and J ends lost 4 bases and 5 bases respectively, with 14 bases between them.

This chain uses TRBV6-2 or TRBV6-3 with TRBJ2-3, with unresolved D. Trimming left V 3 bases short and J 6 bases short, with 13 bases between. CDR1 is MNHEY, CDR2 SVGEGT, per germline. The CDR3 totals 14 residues. CDR3 loop: CASSYTSFGDTQYF. CDR3 DNA: TGTGCCAGCAGTTATACGAGTTTCGGGGATACGCAGTATTTT.

This clonotype occurred a few times. The CDR3 loop reads CASSQPTTGFDEKLFF. The CDR3 DNA sequence: TGTGCCAGCAGTCAGCCCACGACAGGGTTCGATGAAAAACTGTTTTTT. The chain uses TRBV12-3 or TRBV12-4 and TRBJ1-4; 7 nucleotides match TRBD1. CDR3 length: 16 residues. The J segment lost 6 bases and the V segment lost 5 bases, leaving 12 bases of the junction unmatched.

This clonotype was detected a few times. The V and J genes are TRBV5-8 and TRBJ1-2; a weak D match, TRBD1 (6 bases). Per germline, CDR1 SGHTS and CDR2 YDEGEE. This CDR3 is built from 14 residues. V was clipped by 4 bases and J by 4 bases, with 14 bases between them. This chain's CDR3 is CASSPGQHLYGYTF. DNA for the CDR3: TGTGCCAGCAGCCCCGGACAGCATCTCTATGGCTACACCTTC.

The V and J genes are TRBV24-1 and TRBJ1-5; no reliable D call. Germline-derived CDR1 and CDR2 are KGHDR and SFDVKD. Trimming took off 6 bases at V and 9 bases at J, with 14 bases between the two ends. The CDR3 sequence is 13 residues long. The CDR3 DNA reads as TGTGCCACCAGTCAAGACTCCCTTCTGCCCCAGCATTTT. Protein sequence: CATSQDSLLPQHF.

This clonotype was detected a few times. The chain joins TRBV19 to TRBJ2-1, with 8 bases identical to TRBD2. Unmatched junction bases numbered 9, after V lost 6 bases and J lost 5 bases. The CDR3 loop spans 15 amino acids. Per germline, CDR1 LNHDA and CDR2 SQIVND (reference sequence). The CDR3 here is CASSLGLGANNEQFF. The DNA of the CDR3 is TGTGCCAGTAGCCTGGGACTAGGAGCAAACAATGAGCAGTTCTTC.

There are a few counts of this clonotype. The chain has TRBV25-1 and TRBJ1-2; D is possibly TRBD1 (6 bases). There are 13 residues in the CDR3. V was shortened by 8 bases and J by 0 bases, with 10 bases between the two germline ends. Germline V CDR1 and CDR2: MGHDK, SYGVNS. CDR3 loop: CASRGAANYGYTF. The CDR3 DNA reads as TGTGCCAGCCGGGGGGCAGCTAACTATGGCTACACCTTC.

This clonotype came up a few times. The chain is built from TRBV12-3 or TRBV12-4 and TRBJ1-2; unclear D gene. The V end lost 2 bases, the J end lost 4 bases, and 11 bases lay between the germline ends. There are 14 residues in the CDR3. CDR3 amino acids: CASSLTTSSYGYTF. The CDR3 DNA sequence: TGTGCCAGCAGTTTAACGACCTCTTCCTATGGCTACACCTTC.